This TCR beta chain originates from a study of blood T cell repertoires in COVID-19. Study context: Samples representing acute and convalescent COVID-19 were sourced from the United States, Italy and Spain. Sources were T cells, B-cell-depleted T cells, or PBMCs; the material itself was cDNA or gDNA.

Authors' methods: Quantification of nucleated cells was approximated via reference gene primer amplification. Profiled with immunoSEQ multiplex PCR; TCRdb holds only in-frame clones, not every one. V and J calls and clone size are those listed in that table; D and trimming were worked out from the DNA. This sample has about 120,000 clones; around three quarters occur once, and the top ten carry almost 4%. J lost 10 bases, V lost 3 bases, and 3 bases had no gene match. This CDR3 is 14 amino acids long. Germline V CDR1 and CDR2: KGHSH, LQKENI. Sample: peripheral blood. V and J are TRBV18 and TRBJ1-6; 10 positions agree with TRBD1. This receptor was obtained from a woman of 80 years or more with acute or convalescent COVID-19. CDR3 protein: CASSPDRGQSPLHF. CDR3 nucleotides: TGTGCCAGCTCACCTGACAGGGGGCAGTCACCCCTCCACTTT. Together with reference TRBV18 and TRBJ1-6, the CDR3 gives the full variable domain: NAGVMQNPRHLVRRRGQEARLRCSPMKGHSHVYWYRQLPEEGLKFMVYLQKENIIDESGMPKERFSAEFPKEGPSILRIQQVVRGDSAAYFCASSPDRGQSPLHFGNGTRLTVT.